The source of this T cell receptor (beta chain) is a study of T cells in Graves' hyperthyroidism and ophthalmopathy. Study background: Prior to any treatment, at the point of initial diagnosis, peripheral blood was collected.

CDR3 length equals 14 residues. After removal of 6 bases from V and 8 bases from J, the junction contained 9 bases not matched to a gene. Germline V gives CDR1 GTSNPN, CDR2 SVGIG (reference sequence). Study-wide points: Most clonotypes expanded in the thyroid (above 0.001) were also present in blood. Ophthalmopathy, which appeared later, was predicted by the model a median roughly 6.6 months before onset.

TCR beta CDR3 sequences were amplified from RNA transcripts. HTBI primers were employed in a first-round RT-PCR of the TCR CDR3. TCRdb re-called the multiplex PCR reads with MiXCR, one entry per CDR3 protein. There are some 500,000 distinct CDR3 sequences in the sample; more than 15% occur only once, and approximately 32% lies in the top ten. The authors took PBMCs from roughly 10 ml fresh peripheral blood. This clonotype was recorded many times. Its antigen remains unknown. This receptor was identified in a woman aged 25 to 39 with Graves' ophthalmopathy. The sequenced sample was blood. The rearrangement links TRBV30 to TRBJ2-1; 11 bases line up with TRBD2. The CDR3 spells CACTHSGREDEQFF. DNA of the CDR3: TGTGCCTGTACTCATAGCGGGAGGGAAGATGAGCAGTTCTTC.